This T cell receptor beta chain comes out of a study of cytomegalovirus exposure and HLA in healthy donors. Overall study context: Early release data held tens of millions of unique TCRs from HLA-typed donors. Notes on the study in general: Later on, a genetic analysis was performed. It linked a missense variant in DCLRE1C with V- and J-gene trimming of TCR beta.

The donors, nominally healthy at sampling, likely had unrecorded immune exposures. About this clone: Antigen unknown.

The primer mix had 60 Vbeta and 13 Jbeta primers. TCRdb keeps only in-frame clones here, not all; method: immunoSEQ multiplex PCR. The sample table includes 41,000 or so clones. V was shortened by 4 bases and J by 4 bases, with 10 bases between the two germline ends. Germline V gene data show CDR1 as SNHLY and CDR2 as FYNNEI. The length of the CDR3 is 13 residues. The sequenced sample consisted of PBMCs. The TCR comes from a young man in good health and CMV-seronegative. V and J are TRBV2 and TRBJ1-1; D not certain. CDR3 coding DNA: TGTGCCAGCAGTGCGAGCTTCTCCACTGAAGCTTTCTTT. Its protein product is CASSASFSTEAFF.